This TCR beta chain originates from a study of a mutant IDH1 vaccine in newly diagnosed glioma. Study-wide results and limits: Alterations occurring in top peripheral T cell clonotypes seemed unrelated to pseudoprogression.

Documented time point: week 35, safety follow-up. Vaccine doses each comprised 300 ug of mutant IDH1 20-mer peptide, with topical imiquimod. Comments on this clone: Its antigen is not known.

Profiled with immunoSEQ multiplex PCR; TCRdb holds only in-frame clones, not every one. The sample consists of approximately 47,000 clones, more than 75% of them appearing once. Specimen: PBMCs, collected from a glioma patient whose treatment included an IDH1 peptide vaccine. The receptor was derived from a woman aged 40 to 50 with glioma.

The CDR3 loop is CASIRLNSPLHF. CDR3 in DNA: TGTGCCAGCATACGCCTCAATTCACCCCTCCACTTT. V and J are TRBV21-1 and TRBJ1-6. TRBV21-1 is a pseudogene locus. This CDR3 region has 12 residues.